The source of this TCR beta chain is a study of cytomegalovirus exposure and HLA in healthy donors. Study-wide context: A preliminary data release comprised tens of millions of unique TCRs obtained from HLA-typed donors. Findings and caveats of the study: In a later analysis, TCR beta V- and J-gene trimming was associated with a missense DCLRE1C variant. An analysis that was carried out later associated 15,000 to 20,000 TCR beta sequences with HLA alleles at 0.05 false discovery rate.

This clone appeared once. The antigen is unknown. The V gene's germline CDR1 is LNHNV and CDR2 YYDKDF (reference sequence). The CDR3 runs to 14 residues. V shed 3 bases, J shed 5 bases, and the junction held 4 bases outside the gene matches. Vbeta (60) and Jbeta (13) primers were used in the PCR. The repertoire was sequenced with immunoSEQ multiplex PCR; TCRdb's copy has only in-frame clones and lacks some. The sample shows 40,000 or so clones, around 77% of them seen only once. Although they were nominally healthy when sampled, donors likely had unrecorded immune exposures. This chain uses TRBV15 with TRBJ1-1, with 9 bases matching TRBD1. The receptor was derived from a woman younger than 45 in good health and CMV-seropositive. Sequencing was performed on PBMCs. As DNA, the CDR3 is TGTGCCACCAGCAGGGACAGGGGAGAAACTGAAGCTTTCTTT. Residues: CATSRDRGETEAFF.